This passage covers 15 T cell receptor beta chains from one sample sequenced in a study of T cell responses to AZD1222 COVID-19 vaccine. Clones were read by immunoSEQ multiplex PCR, and TCRdb kept only the in-frame ones, dropping some. The sample holds tens of thousands of clones, 75% to 90% seen once. The sequencing used peripheral blood, collected on day 0 of AZD1222 vaccination. These receptors were collected from an adult in good health.

The rearrangement uses TRBV28 and TRBJ2-7; D is undetermined. This CDR3 comprises 12 residues. V lost 5 bases and J lost 2, with 7 bases in between. Germline CDR1 is MDHEN and CDR2 is SYDVKM. In nucleotides, the CDR3 is TGTGCCAGCAGTGGGGTTACCTACGAGCAGTACTTC. Protein: CASSGVTYEQYF.

The chain couples TRBV27 to TRBJ1-1; D uncertain. With 1 base removed from V and 1 base from J, the gap between germline ends came to 13 bases. Germline V gene sequence: CDR1 MNHEY, CDR2 SMNVEV (reference sequence). CDR3 length: 16 amino acids. The CDR3 DNA sequence: TGTGCCAGCAGTTTATTAGGGCCACTTGAGAACACTGAAGCTTTCTTT. Its protein is CASSLLGPLENTEAFF.

The chain combines TRBV10-3 with TRBJ2-1, with TRBD2 as a possible D gene (6 bases). This CDR3 has 17 residues. Germline V lookup: CDR1 ENHRY, CDR2 SYGVKD. Trimming took off 0 bases at V and 0 bases at J, with 12 bases between the two ends. Written as DNA, the CDR3 is TGTGCCATCAGTGAGTCCCCGAAGACTAGCTCCTACAATGAGCAGTTCTTC. This gives the protein CAISESPKTSSYNEQFF.

This chain uses TRBV27 with TRBJ1-6; D gene ambiguous. CDR1 and CDR2 (germline): MNHEY, SMNVEV (reference sequence). This CDR3 region has 13 residues. Trimming removed 5 bases from V and 9 bases from J, with 11 bases in between. CDR3 coding DNA: TGTGCCAGCAGTCTCACTCTTACTTCACCCCTCCACTTT. Translated: CASSLTLTSPLHF.

The chain combines TRBV5-1 with TRBJ1-1; D unclear. V lost 4 bases to trimming and J lost 1 base, with 11 bases between them. CDR3 size: 14 residues. CDR1 and CDR2 from the germline V gene are SGHRS and YFSETQ. CDR3 loop: CASSPTSRNTEAFF. In DNA, the CDR3 is TGCGCCAGCAGCCCTACCTCCAGGAACACTGAAGCTTTCTTT.

A few counts support this clone. The J gene is TRBJ1-5, the V gene TRBV27; D possibly corresponds to TRBD1 (5 bases). The germline gives CDR1 MNHEY, CDR2 SMNVEV (reference sequence). This CDR3 is built from 14 residues. The germline V and J ends were trimmed by 6 bases and 3 bases, with 12 bases remaining between them. The CDR3 loop reads CASRKGPPNQPQHF. CDR3 sequence (DNA): TGTGCCAGCAGGAAGGGGCCCCCCAATCAGCCCCAGCATTTT.

As for this clone: Other DNA sequences from this sample encode an identical CDR3 as well. This chain uses TRBV12-3 or TRBV12-4 with TRBJ2-7; D might be TRBD2 (6 bases). V lost 2 bases to trimming and J lost 3 bases, with 8 bases between them. CDR3 length: 13 amino acids. CDR3 sequence: CASSLRGGYEQYF. The CDR3 nucleotides are TGTGCCAGCAGTTTACGGGGAGGCTACGAGCAGTACTTC.

V usage is TRBV11-2 and J usage is TRBJ1-2; TRBD1 matches at 9 bases. V gave up 5 bases and J gave up 5 bases; unmatched junction bases: 9. The length of the CDR3 is 15 residues. Germline assignment: CDR1 SGHAT and CDR2 FQNNGV. This CDR3 is CASSNRQGEVYGYTF. In DNA form, the CDR3 reads TGTGCCAGCAGCAACAGACAGGGGGAGGTGTATGGCTACACCTTC.

This chain links TRBV5-1 with TRBJ2-1; a possible D gene is TRBD2 (5 bases). CDR3 size: 16 residues. Trimming pared 2 bases from V and 0 bases from J, leaving 12 bases between. Germline CDR1 reads SGHRS; CDR2 reads YFSETQ. This CDR3 reads CASSFKTSDSYNEQFF. CDR3 DNA sequence: TGCGCCAGCAGCTTCAAAACTAGTGACTCCTACAATGAGCAGTTCTTC.

This clone turned up a few times. This chain links TRBV7-8 with TRBJ1-2; D not resolved. V shed 4 bases and J shed 4 bases, with 13 bases lying between them. Per the germline V gene, CDR1 is SGHVS and CDR2 is FQNEAQ. The CDR3 runs to 14 residues. Here the CDR3 reads CASSSGISSYGYTF. The CDR3 DNA reads TGTGCCAGCAGCTCCGGAATATCGAGCTATGGCTACACCTTC.

V usage is TRBV7-6 and J usage is TRBJ2-2; 9 nucleotides line up with TRBD2. The CDR3 spans 16 residues. Looked up from germline, CDR1 is SGHVS and CDR2 is FNYEAQ. With V trimmed by 0 bases and J by 6 bases, 5 bases remained unmatched. CDR3 loop: CASSLAQAGGPGELFF. The CDR3, as DNA: TGTGCCAGCAGCTTAGCGCAGGCGGGGGGGCCCGGGGAGCTGTTTTTT.

This clone was picked up one time. V is TRBV6-1 and J is TRBJ1-5; D not resolved. Germline V gene sequence: CDR1 MNHNS, CDR2 SASEGT. The CDR3 covers 16 residues. V was clipped by 2 bases and J by 1 base, with 12 bases between them. The chain's CDR3 is CASSERKAISNQPQHF. In DNA form, the CDR3 reads TGTGCCAGCAGTGAACGAAAAGCGATAAGCAATCAGCCCCAGCATTTT.

The rearrangement uses TRBV25-1 and TRBJ2-7; 8 bases fit TRBD1. V lost 4 bases to trimming and J lost 5 bases; unmatched junction nucleotides: 10. This CDR3 has 15 residues. Germline CDR1 MGHDK, CDR2 SYGVNS. CDR3 sequence reads: CASSATGERVHEQYF. The DNA for the CDR3 is TGTGCCAGCAGTGCGACAGGGGAACGGGTCCACGAGCAGTACTTC.

The V and J genes are TRBV27 and TRBJ1-2; D might be TRBD1 (6 bases). The CDR3 has 15 residues. V lost 6 bases, J lost 8 bases, and 22 bases lay in between. Germline loops: CDR1 MNHEY, CDR2 SMNVEV (reference sequence). This CDR3 is CASSRSSMGTWGYTF. Here the CDR3 DNA reads TGTGCCAGCAGCCGCTCTTCGATGGGGACATGGGGCTACACCTTC.

Regarding this clone: The sample contains more than one DNA sequence encoding this CDR3. The chain has TRBV18 and TRBJ2-1; D unclear. CDR1 is KGHSH and CDR2 is LQKENI in the germline V gene. This CDR3 comprises 11 residues. Between the trimmed V and J ends, which lost 6 bases and 5 bases, there was a span of 5 bases. The CDR3 DNA is TGTGCCAGCTCGCCAGACAATGAGCAGTTCTTC. Translating gives CASSPDNEQFF.